This is a list of T cell receptor beta chains from one sample in a study of a mutant IDH1 vaccine in newly diagnosed glioma. Clones were read by immunoSEQ multiplex PCR, and TCRdb kept only the in-frame ones, dropping some. The sample gives about 92,000 clones, approximately 83% of which show up once; roughly 6.8% is in the top ten. This material consisted of PBMCs, taken from a glioma patient treated with radiotherapy, temozolomide or both. The receptors were gathered from a woman aged 45 to 65 with glioma. The CDR3 runs from the conserved cysteine through the conserved F or W. A D gene is named only where the DNA matches it firmly. Clone size is given for some rows only: seen once, a few or many times, or a class if the clone is expanded.

d_call,clone_size,v_call,j_call,cdr3_nt,cdr3_aa
-,-,TRBV19,TRBJ1-2,TGTGCCGCCCGTGGGATGAACTATGGCTACACCTTC,CAARGMNYGYTF
-,-,TRBV28,TRBJ1-2,TGTGCCAGCAGTTCGTACAAAAGCGGCTATGGCTACACCTTC,CASSSYKSGYGYTF
-,-,TRBV29-1,TRBJ2-7,TGCAGCGTTGAAGATCAACGTGGACCCGAGCAGTACTTC,CSVEDQRGPEQYF
-,-,TRBV30,TRBJ1-2,TGTGCCTGGAGTACGGTGAACTATGGCTACACCTTC,CAWSTVNYGYTF
-,-,TRBV28,TRBJ1-3,TGTGCCAGCAGAATAAGGGGTTCTGGAAACACCATATATTTT,CASRIRGSGNTIYF
-,-,TRBV5-1,TRBJ1-6,TGCGCCAGCAGCCCGGAGGGTAATTCACCCCTCCACTTT,CASSPEGNSPLHF
-,-,TRBV28,TRBJ1-5,TGTGCCAGCAGCTACAATCAGCCCCAGCATTTT,CASSYNQPQHF
-,-,TRBV5-4,TRBJ2-7,TGTGCCAGCAGCTTGGGTCAGGGCTATACCTACGAGCAGTACTTC,CASSLGQGYTYEQYF
-,-,TRBV18,TRBJ1-4,TGTGCCAGCTCACTCGGCAGGGATGAAAAACTGTTTTTT,CASSLGRDEKLFF
-,-,TRBV19,TRBJ1-2,TGTGCCAGTACCTCACATTGGGTCTATGGCTACACCTTC,CASTSHWVYGYTF
-,-,TRBV10-2,TRBJ1-1,TGCGCCAGCAGTGGGGGGCCTGGGCTCGGGGCTTTCTTT,CASSGGPGLGAFF
-,few,TRBV2,TRBJ1-3,TGTGCCAGCAAGGCCAATTCTGGAAACACCATATATTTT,CASKANSGNTIYF
-,once,TRBV5-4,TRBJ1-2,TGTGCCAGCAGCTCGGACAACGATGGCTACACCTTC,CASSSDNDGYTF
-,-,TRBV2,TRBJ1-2,TGTGCCAGCAATGGCCTAGGGGCAAACTATGGCTACACCTTC,CASNGLGANYGYTF
TRBD2,once,TRBV10-2,TRBJ2-7,TGCGCCACGTACCTTAGCGGGGGGTACGAGCAGTACTTC,CATYLSGGYEQYF
-,-,TRBV11-3,TRBJ2-7,TGTGCCAGCAGCTTAGGGGGGGACCCCTCCTACGAGCAGTACTTC,CASSLGGDPSYEQYF
TRBD1,-,TRBV29-1,TRBJ2-6,TGCAGCGTAGGACAGGGAAGATCTGGGGCCAACGTCCTGACTTTC,CSVGQGRSGANVLTF
-,-,TRBV27,TRBJ1-2,TGTGCCAGCAGCCAACAACAGGGTGACTATGGCTACACCTTC,CASSQQQGDYGYTF
-,-,TRBV5-1,TRBJ1-2,TGCGCCAGCAGATCAGGGACGGGCAACTATGGCTACACCTTC,CASRSGTGNYGYTF
-,-,TRBV28,TRBJ2-2,TGTGCCAGCAGTTTCCCCCCTGGGGGGATGACCGGGGAGCTGTTTTTT,CASSFPPGGMTGELFF
-,-,TRBV6-6,TRBJ2-7,TGTGCCAGCAGTTTCAGACTAGGAAGGGCCTACGAGCAGTACTTC,CASSFRLGRAYEQYF
TRBD1,-,TRBV6-5,TRBJ1-5,TGTGCCAGCAGTTGGGGACAGGGACATCCCCAGCATTTT,CASSWGQGHPQHF
-,-,TRBV20-1,TRBJ2-7,TGCAGTGCTAGAGCGGGATACGAGCAGTACTTC,CSARAGYEQYF
-,-,TRBV2,TRBJ1-5,TGTGCCAGCAGACGTCACCCTAACAATCAGCCCCAGCATTTT,CASRRHPNNQPQHF
-,-,TRBV9,TRBJ2-5,TGTGCCAGCAGCGTAGCTAATGGGATTGCGGAGACCCAGTACTTC,CASSVANGIAETQYF
-,-,TRBV29-1,TRBJ2-3,TGCAGCGTTGTCGGGAGTAGGGCAGGGGGCACAGATACGCAGTATTTT,CSVVGSRAGGTDTQYF
-,once,TRBV7-2,TRBJ2-3,TGTGCCAGCAGCTACGGGGGTAAGGGCACAGATACGCAGTATTTT,CASSYGGKGTDTQYF
-,-,TRBV27,TRBJ2-1,TGTGCCAGCAGTTCATATTACAATGAGCAGTTCTTC,CASSSYYNEQFF
-,once,TRBV5-4,TRBJ1-4,TGTGCCAGCAGCTTGAAGGGCGGCCCTAATGAAAAACTGTTTTTT,CASSLKGGPNEKLFF
TRBD1,-,TRBV6-5,TRBJ1-6,TGTGCCAGCAGAAGACAGGGCTTCTATAATTCACCCCTCCACTTT,CASRRQGFYNSPLHF
-,-,TRBV11-3,TRBJ1-1,TGTGCCAGCAGCTTAAATAGCAGGGGAACTGAAGCTTTCTTT,CASSLNSRGTEAFF
TRBD1,-,TRBV2,TRBJ2-3,TGTGCCAGCAGTACCGGACAGGGCACAGATACGCAGTATTTT,CASSTGQGTDTQYF
-,-,TRBV7-7,TRBJ2-3,TGTGCTAGCAGTGTGACAGGTCCCACAGATACGCAGTATTTT,CASSVTGPTDTQYF
TRBD1,-,TRBV6-1,TRBJ2-5,TGTGCAATCACAGGGACAGGAGGGTACCAAGAGACCCAGTACTTC,CAITGTGGYQETQYF
-,-,TRBV14,TRBJ2-7,TGTGCCAGCAGCCCCCTGGCAGACTCAACCTCCTACGAGCAGTACTTC,CASSPLADSTSYEQYF
TRBD1,-,TRBV28,TRBJ1-2,TGTGCCAGCAGTTTACCGTCGGGACAGGGTAACGGCTACACCTTC,CASSLPSGQGNGYTF